This T cell receptor (beta chain) was identified in a study of blood T cell repertoires in COVID-19. This CDR3 has 11 amino acids. With 0 bases removed from V and 9 bases from J, the gap between germline ends came to 9 bases. Germline values: CDR1 DFQATT, CDR2 SNEGSKA (reference sequence). The repertoire was sequenced with immunoSEQ multiplex PCR; TCRdb's copy has only in-frame clones and lacks some. The repertoire holds 350,000 or so clones, with about four fifths as singletons. The source is a man younger than 45 with active or convalescent COVID-19. The sequenced sample was peripheral blood. The chain recombines TRBV20-1 with TRBJ2-7, with no clear D. The CDR3 loop reads CSARDQLPQYF. The CDR3 DNA follows: TGCAGTGCTAGAGATCAACTCCCGCAGTACTTC.